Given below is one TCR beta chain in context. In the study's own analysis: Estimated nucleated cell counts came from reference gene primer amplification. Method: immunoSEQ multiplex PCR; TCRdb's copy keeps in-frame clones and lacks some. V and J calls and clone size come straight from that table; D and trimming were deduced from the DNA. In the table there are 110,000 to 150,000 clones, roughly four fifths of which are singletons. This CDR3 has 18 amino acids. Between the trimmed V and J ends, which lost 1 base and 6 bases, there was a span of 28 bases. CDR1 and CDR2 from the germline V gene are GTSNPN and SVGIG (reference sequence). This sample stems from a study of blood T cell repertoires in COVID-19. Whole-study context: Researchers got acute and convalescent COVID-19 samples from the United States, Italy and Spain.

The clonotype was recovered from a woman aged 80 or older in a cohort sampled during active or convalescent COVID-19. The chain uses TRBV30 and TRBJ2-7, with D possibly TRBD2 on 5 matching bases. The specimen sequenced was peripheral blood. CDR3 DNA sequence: TGTGCCTGGAGTGGGACTCTAGAGCGCGGTCGATGGATGAGCGAGCAGTACTTC. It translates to CAWSGTLERGRWMSEQYF.